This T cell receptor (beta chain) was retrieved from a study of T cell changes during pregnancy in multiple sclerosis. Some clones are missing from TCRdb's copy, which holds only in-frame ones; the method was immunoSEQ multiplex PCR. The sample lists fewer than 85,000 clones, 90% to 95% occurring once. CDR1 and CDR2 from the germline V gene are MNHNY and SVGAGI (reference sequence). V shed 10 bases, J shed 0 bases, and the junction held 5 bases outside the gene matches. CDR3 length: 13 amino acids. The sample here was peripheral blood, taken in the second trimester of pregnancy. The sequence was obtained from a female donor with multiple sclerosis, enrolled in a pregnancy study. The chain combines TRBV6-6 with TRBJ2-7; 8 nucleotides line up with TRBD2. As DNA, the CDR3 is TGTGCCACTCGGGAGGGGAGCTCCTACGAGCAGTACTTC. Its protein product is CATREGSSYEQYF.